This T cell receptor beta chain was identified during a study of blood T cells in healthy people across ages. Russia was home to the donors, healthy Caucasian individuals aged roughly 6 to 90. Sample-barcoded 5' priming and a J-beta primer mix drove a second PCR of about 7 to 12 cycles. Each CDR3 protein is one row after TCRdb ran MiXCR on the 5' RACE reads. The data show 1.8 million or so distinct CDR3 sequences, approximately 40% seen once. This receptor was taken from a human donor in good health. What was sequenced was blood.

CDR3 sequence reads: CASSPPRSNIQYF. In nucleotides, the CDR3 is TGTGCCAGCAGTCCCCCCCGGTCGAACATTCAGTACTTC. This chain joins TRBV28 and TRBJ2-4; D unclear. CDR1 and CDR2 from the germline V gene are MDHEN and SYDVKM. Trimming took 5 bases from V and 7 from J, leaving 12 bases between them. The CDR3 runs 13 residues.